At least ten counts were recorded for the clone carrying this T cell receptor beta chain. The sample originates from a study of T cells after posttransplantation cyclophosphamide. Germline V gene sequence: CDR1 SQVTM, CDR2 ANQGSEA. V lost 1 base to trimming and J lost 0 bases; unmatched junction nucleotides: 7. This CDR3 is built from 16 residues. Clones were read by immunoSEQ multiplex PCR, and TCRdb kept only the in-frame ones, dropping some. This sample comprises some 50,000 clones, none seen once only. This TCR came from a man aged 40-50 years in good health, CMV-negative, and a related stem cell transplant donor. The chain is built from TRBV29-1 and TRBJ2-7, with 9 bases lining up with TRBD2. The specimen sequenced was PBMCs. The CDR3 DNA reads as TGCAGCGTTGAAGGGGCTAGCGGGAAGAGCTCCTACGAGCAGTACTTC. This encodes CSVEGASGKSSYEQYF.